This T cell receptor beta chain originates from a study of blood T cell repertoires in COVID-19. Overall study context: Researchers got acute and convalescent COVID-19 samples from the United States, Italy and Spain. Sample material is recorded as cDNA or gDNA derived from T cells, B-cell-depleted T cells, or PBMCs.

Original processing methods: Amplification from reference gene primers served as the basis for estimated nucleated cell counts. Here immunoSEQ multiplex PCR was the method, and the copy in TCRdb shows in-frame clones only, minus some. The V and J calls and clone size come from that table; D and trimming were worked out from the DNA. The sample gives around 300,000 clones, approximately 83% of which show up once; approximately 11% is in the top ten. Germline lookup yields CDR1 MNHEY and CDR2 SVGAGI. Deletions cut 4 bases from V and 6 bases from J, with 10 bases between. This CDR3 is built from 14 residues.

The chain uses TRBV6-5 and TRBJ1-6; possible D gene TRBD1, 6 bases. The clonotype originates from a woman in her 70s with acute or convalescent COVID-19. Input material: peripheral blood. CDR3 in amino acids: CASSLGGGNSPLHF. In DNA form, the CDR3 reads TGTGCCAGCAGTTTAGGGGGGGGTAATTCACCCCTCCACTTT.